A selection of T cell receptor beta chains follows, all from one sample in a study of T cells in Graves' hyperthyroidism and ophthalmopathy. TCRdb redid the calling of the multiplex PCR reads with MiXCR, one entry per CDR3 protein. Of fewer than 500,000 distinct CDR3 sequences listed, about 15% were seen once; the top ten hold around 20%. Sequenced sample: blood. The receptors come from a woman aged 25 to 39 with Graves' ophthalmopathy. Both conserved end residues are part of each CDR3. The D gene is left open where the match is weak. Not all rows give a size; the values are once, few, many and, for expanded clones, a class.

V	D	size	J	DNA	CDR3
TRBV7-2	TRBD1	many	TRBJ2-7	TGTGCCAGCAGCTTACGTCGGACAGGGGGAACCTACGAGCAGTACTTC	CASSLRRTGGTYEQYF
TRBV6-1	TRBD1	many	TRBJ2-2	TGTGCCAGCAGGAAGGGGGCGGAGGACGGGGAGCTGTTTTTT	CASRKGAEDGELFF
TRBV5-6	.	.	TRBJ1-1	TGTGCCAGCAGCTTACGCCCGGACACTGAAGCTTTCTTT	CASSLRPDTEAFF
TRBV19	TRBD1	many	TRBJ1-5	TGTGCCAGTAAATCCTCGCCCCGGACAGGTCAGCCCCAGCATTTT	CASKSSPRTGQPQHF
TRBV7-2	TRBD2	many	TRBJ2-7	TGTGCCAGCAACTTAGTTGGGGGGGAAAGGGACGAGCAGTACTTC	CASNLVGGERDEQYF
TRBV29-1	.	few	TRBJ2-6	TGCAGCGTCGGAGGGACCTCCTGGGGCTCTGGGGCCAACGTCCTGACTTTC	CSVGGTSWGSGANVLTF
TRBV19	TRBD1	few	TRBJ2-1	TGTGCCAGTAGTAAGACAGGGGATGAGCAGTTCTTC	CASSKTGDEQFF
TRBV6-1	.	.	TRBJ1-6	TGTGCCAGCCGAGGAGGAGGGACCAATTCACCCCTCCACTTT	CASRGGGTNSPLHF
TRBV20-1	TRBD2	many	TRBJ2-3	TGCAGGGCGGGGGGGACCACAGATACGCAGTATTTT	CRAGGTTDTQYF
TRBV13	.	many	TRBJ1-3	TGTGCCAGCAGCTTAACGGGGGCCGGCGGTACTCTTGGAAACACCATATATTTT	CASSLTGAGGTLGNTIYF
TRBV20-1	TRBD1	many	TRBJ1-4	TGCAGTGCTAGAGTCCCCGGGACAGGGGTTGAAAAACTGTTTTTT	CSARVPGTGVEKLFF
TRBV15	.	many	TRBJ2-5	TGTGCCACCAGCAGAGAGTCTGCACAAGAGACCCAGTACTTC	CATSRESAQETQYF
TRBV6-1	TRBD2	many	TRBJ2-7	TGTGCCAGCAGCCTCGAGCGGGGGGGCCCATACGAGCAGTACTTC	CASSLERGGPYEQYF
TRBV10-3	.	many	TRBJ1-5	TGTGCCACTACAGCAGATTTGGGCAATCAGCCCCAGCATTTT	CATTADLGNQPQHF
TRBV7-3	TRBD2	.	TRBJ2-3	TGTGCCAGCAGCACGGGACTAGCTGGTCCCGATACGCAGTATTTT	CASSTGLAGPDTQYF
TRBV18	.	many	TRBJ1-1	TGTGCCAGCTCACCAGTTAGTTCAGTCCCCATGAACACTGAAGCTTTCTTT	CASSPVSSVPMNTEAFF
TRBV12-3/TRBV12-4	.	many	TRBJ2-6	TGTGCCAGCAGTTTGGAAAGGGCTGGGGCCAACGTCCTGACTTTC	CASSLERAGANVLTF
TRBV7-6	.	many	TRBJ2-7	TGTGCCAGCAGCTTAGAATCGGGGGCGCGGTCCTACGAGCAGTACTTC	CASSLESGARSYEQYF
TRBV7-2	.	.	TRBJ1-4	TGTGCCGGCAGCTTAACCATAGCGCATGCAAATAATGAAAAACTGTTTTTT	CAGSLTIAHANNEKLFF
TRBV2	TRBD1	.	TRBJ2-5	TGTGCCAGCGGTGCCCAAACAGGGGGCAATCAAGAGACCCAGTACTTC	CASGAQTGGNQETQYF
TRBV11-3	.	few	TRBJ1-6	TGTGCCAGCTCCACAGGGATAGGGACACCCCTCCACTTT	CASSTGIGTPLHF
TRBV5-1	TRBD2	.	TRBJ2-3	TGCGCCAGCAGCTTCGTAGCGGGAGGCACAGATACGCAGTATTTT	CASSFVAGGTDTQYF
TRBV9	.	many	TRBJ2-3	TGTGCCAGCAGCCGAGATACAGGTCGAACAGATACGCAGTATTTT	CASSRDTGRTDTQYF
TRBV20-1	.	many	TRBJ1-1	TGCAGTGCTAGTTTCAGAGCGAAGGTCTACGAAGCTTTCTTT	CSASFRAKVYEAFF
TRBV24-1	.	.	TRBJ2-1	TGTGCCACCAGACGGGGAAACAATGAGCAGTTCTTC	CATRRGNNEQFF
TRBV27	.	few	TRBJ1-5	TGTGCCGGCAGTCCGGGACACGGCAATCAGCCCCAGCATTTT	CAGSPGHGNQPQHF
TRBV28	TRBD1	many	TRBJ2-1	TGTGCCAGCAGTATTACCGGGACAGGGGGAATCGATGAGCAGTTCTTC	CASSITGTGGIDEQFF
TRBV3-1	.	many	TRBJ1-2	TGTGCCAGCAGCCAAGATCCGGGGAAGGGCGGCTACACCTTC	CASSQDPGKGGYTF
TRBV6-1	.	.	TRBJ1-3	TGTGCCAGCAGTCTGAACACACGCTCTGGAAACACCATATATTTT	CASSLNTRSGNTIYF
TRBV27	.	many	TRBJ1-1	TGTGCCAGCAGTTCTGGACAGAAGAACACTGAAGCTTTCTTT	CASSSGQKNTEAFF
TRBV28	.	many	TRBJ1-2	TGTGCCAGCAGTGTAGGTAACTATGGCTACACCTTC	CASSVGNYGYTF
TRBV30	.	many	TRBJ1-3	TGTGCCTGGAGCCGTGACAGGTTCGAAAACACCATATATTTT	CAWSRDRFENTIYF